This T cell receptor beta chain was captured by sequencing in a study of T-cell memory formation after mild COVID-19. V was trimmed by 5 bases and J by 5 bases, leaving 19 bases between them. The CDR3 runs 15 residues. Using its own MiXCR run on the 5' RACE reads, TCRdb lists one record per CDR3 protein. This sample has about 310,000 distinct CDR3 sequences, with roughly 21% found just once. The sequence was collected from a man aged 18 to 30 who had mild COVID-19 (a few samples of this study predate the infection). Cell type and time point are not known. Sequencing used PBMCs or a T cell subset sorted from them (not recorded which). The chain recombines TRBV12-3 or TRBV12-4 with TRBJ2-7, with D perhaps matching TRBD1 or TRBD2 (5 bases each). The CDR3 here is CASSLRDPRTNEQYF. In DNA form, the CDR3 reads TGTGCCAGCAGTCTCCGGGACCCCCGGACGAACGAGCAGTACTTC.